This entry concerns a single T cell receptor (beta chain). As yet, its antigen is unknown. The data were obtained in a study of T cell clones after liver transplantation. Study at large: HCV positivity affected three of eight recipients; the rest lacked autoimmune or viral indications. Draws occurred before transplant, before withdrawal, and after complete or failed withdrawal. Study observations and caveats: A larger donor-reactive than third-party decline suggested partial antigen-specific deletion.

Only in-frame clones appear in the TCRdb table, and some are missing; sequencing was by immunoSEQ multiplex PCR. The data show more than 95,000 clones, 75% to 90% seen once. The receptor was isolated from a human donor who received a liver transplant. The starting material was CD4+ T cells from blood, obtained before liver transplant.

The CDR3 loop is CASSFRSLAGGMGEQFF. In nucleotides, the CDR3 is TGTGCCAGCAGTTTCAGGTCGCTAGCGGGAGGTATGGGTGAGCAGTTCTTC. This chain connects TRBV27 to TRBJ2-1; 11 bases map to TRBD2. Per the germline V gene, CDR1 is MNHEY and CDR2 is SMNVEV (reference sequence). V lost 3 bases and J lost 9; bases outside the gene matches: 13. The CDR3 is 17 residues long.